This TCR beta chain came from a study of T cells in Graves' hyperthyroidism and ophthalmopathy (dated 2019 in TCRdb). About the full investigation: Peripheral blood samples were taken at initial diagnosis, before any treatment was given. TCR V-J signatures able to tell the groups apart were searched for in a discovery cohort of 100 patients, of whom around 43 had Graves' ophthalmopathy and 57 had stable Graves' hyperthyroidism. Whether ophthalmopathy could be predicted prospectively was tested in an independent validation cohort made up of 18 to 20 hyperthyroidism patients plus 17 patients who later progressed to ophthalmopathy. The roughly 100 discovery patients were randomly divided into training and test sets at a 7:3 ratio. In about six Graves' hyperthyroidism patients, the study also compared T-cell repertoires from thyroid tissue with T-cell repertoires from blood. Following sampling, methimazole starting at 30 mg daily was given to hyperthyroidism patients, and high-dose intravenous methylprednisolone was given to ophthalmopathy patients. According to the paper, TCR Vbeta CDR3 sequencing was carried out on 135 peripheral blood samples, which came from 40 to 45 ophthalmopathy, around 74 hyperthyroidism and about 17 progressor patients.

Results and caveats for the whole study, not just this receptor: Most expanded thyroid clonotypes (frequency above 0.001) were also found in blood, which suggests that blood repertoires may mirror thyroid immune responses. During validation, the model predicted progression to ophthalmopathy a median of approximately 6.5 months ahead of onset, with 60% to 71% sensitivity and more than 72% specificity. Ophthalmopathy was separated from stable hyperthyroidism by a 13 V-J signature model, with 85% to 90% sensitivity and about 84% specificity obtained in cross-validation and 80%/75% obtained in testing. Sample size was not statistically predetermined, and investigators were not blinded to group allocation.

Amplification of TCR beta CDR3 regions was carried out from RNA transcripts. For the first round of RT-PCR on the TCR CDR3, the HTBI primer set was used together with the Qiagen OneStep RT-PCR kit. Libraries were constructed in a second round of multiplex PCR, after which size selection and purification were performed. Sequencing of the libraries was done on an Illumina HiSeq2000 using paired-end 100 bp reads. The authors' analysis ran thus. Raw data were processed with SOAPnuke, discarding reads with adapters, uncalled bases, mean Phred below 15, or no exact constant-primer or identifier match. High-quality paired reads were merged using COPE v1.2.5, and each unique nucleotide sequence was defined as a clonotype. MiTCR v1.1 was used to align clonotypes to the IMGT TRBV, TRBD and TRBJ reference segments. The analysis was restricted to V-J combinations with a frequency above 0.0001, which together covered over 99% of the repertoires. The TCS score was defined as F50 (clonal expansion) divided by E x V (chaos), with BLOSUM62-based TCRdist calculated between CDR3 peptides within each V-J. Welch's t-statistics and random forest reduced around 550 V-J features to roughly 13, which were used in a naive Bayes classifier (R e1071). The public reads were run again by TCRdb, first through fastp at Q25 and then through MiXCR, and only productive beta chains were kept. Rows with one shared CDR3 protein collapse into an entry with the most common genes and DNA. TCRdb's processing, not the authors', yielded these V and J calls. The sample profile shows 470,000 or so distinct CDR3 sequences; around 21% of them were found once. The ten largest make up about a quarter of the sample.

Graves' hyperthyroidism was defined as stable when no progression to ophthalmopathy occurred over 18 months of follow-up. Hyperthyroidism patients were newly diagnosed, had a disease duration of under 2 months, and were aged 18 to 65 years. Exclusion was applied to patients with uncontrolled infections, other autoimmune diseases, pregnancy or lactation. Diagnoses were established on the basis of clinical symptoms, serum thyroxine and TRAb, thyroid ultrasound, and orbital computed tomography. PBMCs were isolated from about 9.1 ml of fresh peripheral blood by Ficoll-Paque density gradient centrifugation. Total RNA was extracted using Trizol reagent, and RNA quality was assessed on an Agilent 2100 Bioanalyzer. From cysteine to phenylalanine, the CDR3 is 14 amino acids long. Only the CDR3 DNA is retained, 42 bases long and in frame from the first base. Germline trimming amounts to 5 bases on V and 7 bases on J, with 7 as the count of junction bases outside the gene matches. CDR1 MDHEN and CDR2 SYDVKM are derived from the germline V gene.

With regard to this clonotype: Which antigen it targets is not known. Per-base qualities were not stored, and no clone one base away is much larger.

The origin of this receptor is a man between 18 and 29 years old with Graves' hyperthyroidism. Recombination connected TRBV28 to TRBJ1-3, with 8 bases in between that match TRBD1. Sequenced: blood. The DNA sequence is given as TGTGCCAGCAGTCTCCGACAGGGGTGGAACACCATATATTTT. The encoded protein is CASSLRQGWNTIYF. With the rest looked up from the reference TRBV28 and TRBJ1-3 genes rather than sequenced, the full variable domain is DVKVTQSSRYLVKRTGEKVFLECVQDMDHENMFWYRQDPGLGLRLIYFSYDVKMKEKGDIPEGYSVSREKKERFSLILESASTNQTSMYLCASSLRQGWNTIYFGEGSWLTVV.